The 30 T cell receptor beta chains presented below share a single source sample, sequenced in a study of patients and donors after allogeneic stem cell transplantation. MiXCR, applied by TCRdb to the RT-PCR reads, yields one record per CDR3 protein. The sample has a few hundred thousand distinct CDR3 sequences, roughly two fifths seen once. Sequencing used blood, either unsorted or a sorted T cell fraction (not recorded which). Every receptor here comes from a human donor who was either an allogeneic HSCT recipient or a stem cell or donor lymphocyte infusion donor (not recorded which). It is not recorded whose cells these are; they may come from a transplant donor.

This chain joins TRBV4-1 and TRBJ1-4; D unclear. Germline V gives CDR1 MGHRA, CDR2 YSYEKL. This CDR3 is built from 16 residues. Trimming took off 4 bases at V and 7 bases at J, with 19 bases between the two ends. CDR3 sequence reads: CASSLRVRRAGEKLFF. The CDR3 coding sequence is TGCGCCAGCAGCCTTAGAGTGAGACGGGCCGGTGAAAAACTGTTTTTT.

This clonotype has just a few counts. This chain joins TRBV20-1 and TRBJ1-5, with D perhaps TRBD1 (6 bases). The CDR3 is 14 residues long. With 0 bases removed from V and 5 bases from J, the gap between germline ends came to 11 bases. The germline CDR1 and CDR2 sequences are DFQATT and SNEGSKA (reference sequence). The CDR3 coding sequence is TGCAGTGCTAGAGATGAAAGGGGGGATCAGCCCCAGCATTTT. Translation: CSARDERGDQPQHF.

The V gene is TRBV5-6, the J gene TRBJ2-4; the D is unclear. The CDR3 is 14 residues long. Germline CDR1 and CDR2: SGHDT and YYEEEE. V was trimmed by 2 bases and J by 1 base, leaving 7 bases between them. The CDR3 loop is CASSFPAAKNIQYF. CDR3 coding DNA: TGTGCCAGCAGCTTCCCTGCGGCCAAAAACATTCAGTACTTC. The full variable domain, rest sourced from reference TRBV5-6 and TRBJ2-4, is DAGVTQSPTHLIKTRGQQVTLRCSPKSGHDTVSWYQQALGQGPQFIFQYYEEEERQRGNFPDRFSGHQFPNYSSELNVNALLLGDSALYLCASSFPAAKNIQYFGAGTRLSVL.

This clonotype came up a few times. The chain recombines TRBV5-1 with TRBJ1-2; TRBD1 might be the D (5 bases). The CDR3 spans 12 residues. V dropped 5 bases and J dropped 6 bases, with 11 bases sitting between them. Germline CDR1 is SGHRS and CDR2 is YFSETQ. The DNA of the CDR3 is TGCGCCAGCAGTGAGGCAGGGAATGGCTACACCTTC. Translation: CASSEAGNGYTF.

This chain connects TRBV7-7 to TRBJ2-5; D is perhaps TRBD1 (7 bases). Trimming stripped 5 bases from V and 5 bases from J, with 15 bases between. This CDR3 has 14 amino acids. Looked up from germline, CDR1 is SSHAT and CDR2 is FNYEAQ (reference sequence). This CDR3 reads CASSPGGPIETQYF. CDR3 DNA: TGTGCCAGCAGCCCAGGGGGGCCGATTGAGACCCAGTACTTC.

This clonotype was seen more than once but under ten times. This chain joins TRBV4-3 and TRBJ2-3; D gene unclear. The V end lost 2 bases, the J end lost 1 base, and 10 bases lay between the germline ends. Germline lookup yields CDR1 LGHNA and CDR2 YSLEER. CDR3 length equals 15 residues. In DNA form, the CDR3 reads TGCGCCAGCAGCCAATTATCGCCGGGCACAGATACGCAGTATTTT. Residues: CASSQLSPGTDTQYF.

V usage is TRBV11-1 and J usage is TRBJ2-7, with 8 bases identical to TRBD1. V lost 4 bases and J lost 5; bases outside the gene matches: 7. From germline, CDR1 is SGHAT and CDR2 FQDESV (reference sequence). The CDR3 contains 14 residues. Written as DNA, the CDR3 is TGTGCCAGCAGCTACTGGACAGGGCAAAACGAGCAGTACTTC. Its translation is CASSYWTGQNEQYF. Together with reference TRBV11-1 and TRBJ2-7, the CDR3 gives the full variable domain: EAEVAQSPRYKITEKSQAVAFWCDPISGHATLYWYRQILGQGPELLVQFQDESVVDDSQLPKDRFSAERLKGVDSTLKIQPAELGDSAMYLCASSYWTGQNEQYFGPGTRLTVT.

This chain connects TRBV2 to TRBJ2-5, with D perhaps matching TRBD2 (5 bases). Germline CDR1 is SNHLY and CDR2 is FYNNEI. Trimming cost V 6 bases and J 0 bases, with 17 bases left between them. The CDR3 is 16 residues long. This CDR3 reads CASSGGSVGHQETQYF. The CDR3, as DNA: TGTGCCAGCAGCGGAGGTTCCGTGGGCCACCAAGAGACCCAGTACTTC.

The chain links TRBV7-8 to TRBJ1-4; a possible D gene is TRBD1 (5 bases). The germline CDR1 and CDR2 sequences are SGHVS and FQNEAQ. The CDR3 runs to 14 residues. V lost 2 bases, J lost 5 bases, and 9 bases lay in between. CDR3 coding DNA: TGTGCCAGCAGCTTATTAGAGGGGAATGAAAAACTGTTTTTT. Translated, it gives CASSLLEGNEKLFF.

CDR3 nucleotide sequence: TGCAGCGTACTAGACCGGGAAAGCAAAAACATTCAGTACTTC. This sequence encodes CSVLDRESKNIQYF. The chain carries TRBV29-1 and TRBJ2-4; a possible D gene is TRBD2 (5 bases). The CDR3 is 14 amino acids. The V and J ends lost 6 bases and 3 bases respectively, with 15 bases between them. CDR1 SQVTM and CDR2 ANQGSEA come from the germline V gene.

This clonotype was detected a few times. The chain has TRBV24-1 and TRBJ2-5; 8 bases are a match to TRBD1. Trimming removed 7 bases from V and 2 bases from J; junction bases left unmatched: 2. CDR3 length equals 13 residues. The V gene's germline CDR1 is KGHDR and CDR2 SFDVKD. CDR3 in amino acids: CATRGTGQETQYF. DNA for the CDR3: TGTGCCACCAGGGGGACAGGTCAAGAGACCCAGTACTTC.

The J gene is TRBJ1-1, the V gene TRBV5-1, with 7 nucleotides matching TRBD1. Unmatched junction bases numbered 4, after V lost 6 bases and J lost 2 bases. The CDR3 covers 13 residues. From germline, CDR1 is SGHRS and CDR2 YFSETQ. The CDR3 here is CASKGTDNTEAFF. The CDR3 region has the DNA TGCGCCAGCAAAGGGACAGACAACACTGAAGCTTTCTTT.

The V and J genes are TRBV4-3 and TRBJ2-7; the D gene could be TRBD1 or TRBD2 (5 bases each). Germline assignment: CDR1 LGHNA and CDR2 YSLEER. The CDR3 is made up of 14 amino acids. Deletions cut 1 base from V and 3 bases from J, with 10 bases between. The CDR3 coding sequence is TGCGCCAGCAGCCAAGGAGGGGCGAGCTACGAGCAGTACTTC. Protein sequence: CASSQGGASYEQYF.

This rearrangement joins TRBV19 to TRBJ1-5, with D unclear. Trimming took off 0 bases at V and 0 bases at J, with 6 bases between the two ends. Germline V gene lookup returns CDR1 LNHDA and CDR2 SQIVND (reference sequence). CDR3 length: 15 amino acids. CDR3 sequence: CASSIENYSNQPQHF. In nucleotides, the CDR3 is TGTGCCAGTAGTATAGAGAACTATAGCAATCAGCCCCAGCATTTT. The full variable domain, its missing parts supplied by reference TRBV19 and TRBJ1-5, is DGGITQSPKYLFRKEGQNVTLSCEQNLNHDAMYWYRQDPGQGLRLIYYSQIVNDFQKGDIAEGYSVSREKKESFPLTVTSAQKNPTAFYLCASSIENYSNQPQHFGDGTRLSIL.

Comment on this clonotype: A much larger clone is a single base away; this may be a read error. V and J are TRBV25-1 and TRBJ2-1; D is unresolved. The CDR3 spans 10 residues. With 4 bases removed from V and 8 bases from J, the gap between germline ends came to 3 bases. Per the germline V gene, CDR1 is MGHDK and CDR2 is SYGVNS. The CDR3 spells CASSAHEQFF. The CDR3 bases are TGTGCCAGCAGTGCGCATGAGCAGTTCTTC.

The chain's CDR3 is CASSLSDLQRYTF. Here the CDR3 DNA reads TGTGCCAGCAGTTTGTCAGATCTCCAGAGGTACACCTTC. The chain has TRBV28 and TRBJ1-2; D is ambiguous. The germline CDR1 and CDR2 sequences are MDHEN and SYDVKM. The CDR3 has 13 amino acids. V was cut by 3 bases and J by 11 bases, with 16 bases left in between.

In DNA, the CDR3 is TGTGCCAGCTCCGCGGGGGTCGGGGAGCTGTTTTTT. This gives the protein CASSAGVGELFF. This sequence joins TRBV19 and TRBJ2-2; the match to TRBD2 covers 7 bases. V gave up 9 bases and J gave up 7 bases; unmatched junction bases: 5. There are 12 residues in the CDR3. CDR1 and CDR2 (germline): LNHDA, SQIVND (reference sequence).

J is TRBJ1-1 and V is TRBV7-9; no firm D call. The CDR3 contains 13 residues. Germline V gene sequence: CDR1 SEHNR, CDR2 FQNEAQ (reference sequence). The V end was cut by 7 bases, the J end by 1 base, with 10 bases between. In DNA, the CDR3 is TGTGCCAGCACCTTTCCAGGGAACACTGAAGCTTTCTTT. As protein: CASTFPGNTEAFF.

This clonotype was observed a few times. The chain couples TRBV12-3 or TRBV12-4 to TRBJ1-2, with a possible D match to TRBD1 (5 bases). V was shortened by 7 bases and J by 4 bases, with 10 bases between the two germline ends. The CDR3 length is 12 residues. Here the CDR3 reads CASTSGPYGYTF. The CDR3 nucleotides are TGTGCCAGCACCTCGGGACCCTATGGCTACACCTTC.

On this clonotype itself: A much more abundant neighbour one base away suggests this may be a read error. The chain joins TRBV12-3 or TRBV12-4 to TRBJ1-1, with no clear D. V lost 2 bases to trimming and J lost 1 base, with 2 bases between them. The CDR3 extends over 12 amino acids. DNA of the CDR3: TGTGCCAGCAGTTTAAAGAACACTGAAGCTTTCTTT. Protein: CASSLKNTEAFF.

The rearrangement joins TRBV5-1 to TRBJ2-1; 9 bases agree with TRBD2. CDR3 size: 15 residues. The trim removed 5 bases at V and 4 bases at J, leaving 7 bases unmatched. CDR1 is SGHRS and CDR2 is YFSETQ in the germline V gene. This CDR3 reads CASSIGTSLYNEQFF. The CDR3 DNA sequence: TGCGCCAGCAGTATCGGGACTAGCCTTTACAATGAGCAGTTCTTC.

This clonotype showed up just once. This chain connects TRBV12-3 or TRBV12-4 to TRBJ2-2, with D unresolved. Trimming shortened V by 2 bases and J by 5 bases, and 9 bases separated the two germline ends. The CDR3 length is 14 residues. DNA of the CDR3: TGTGCCAGCAGTTTACCCTCCTCGACCGGGGAGCTGTTTTTT. It specifies CASSLPSSTGELFF.

The rearrangement uses TRBV5-5 and TRBJ1-2; the D is unclear. Germline values: CDR1 SGHKS, CDR2 YYEKEE (reference sequence). CDR3 length: 14 residues. The V end lost 0 bases, the J end lost 2 bases, and 8 bases lay between the germline ends. The CDR3 DNA reads TGTGCCAGCAGCTTGGACGGGTTGAACTATGGCTACACCTTC. This sequence encodes CASSLDGLNYGYTF.

V gene TRBV5-1 combines with J gene TRBJ1-2, with TRBD1 as a possible D gene (5 bases). Germline-derived CDR1 and CDR2 are SGHRS and YFSETQ. The V and J ends lost 2 bases and 4 bases respectively, with 12 bases between them. This CDR3 has 14 amino acids. The CDR3, as DNA: TGCGCCAGCAGCTTACAGCCAGGGCCCTATGGCTACACCTTC. It yields the protein CASSLQPGPYGYTF.

This clonotype has only a few counts. V usage is TRBV9 and J usage is TRBJ1-4; D not certain. CDR1 SGDLS and CDR2 YYNGEE come from the germline V gene. The V gene lost 3 bases and the J gene lost 8 bases, with 14 bases spanning the gap. This CDR3 is 14 amino acids long. The CDR3 here is CASSGHGSAEKLFF. CDR3 in DNA: TGTGCCAGCAGCGGACACGGGTCCGCGGAAAAACTGTTTTTT.

This clonotype occurred a few times. This chain joins TRBV5-1 and TRBJ1-3; D is perhaps TRBD1 (5 bases). Trimming cost V 4 bases and J 1 base, with 12 bases left between them. CDR1 is SGHRS and CDR2 is YFSETQ in the germline V gene. The CDR3 extends over 15 amino acids. The CDR3 DNA sequence: TGCGCCAGCAGCCTCCTCTCAGGGTCTGGAAACACCATATATTTT. This codes for CASSLLSGSGNTIYF.

The genes are TRBV20-1 and TRBJ2-5; 9 nucleotides line up with TRBD2. V was pared by 3 bases and J by 5 bases, with 4 bases of the junction left unmatched. The length of the CDR3 is 13 residues. Germline V gene data show CDR1 as DFQATT and CDR2 as SNEGSKA (reference sequence). Here the CDR3 DNA reads TGCAGTGCTAGCGGACTAGCGAGGGAGACCCAGTACTTC. Amino acid sequence: CSASGLARETQYF.

The rearrangement joins TRBV5-1 to TRBJ1-2, with D uncertain. Germline assignment: CDR1 SGHRS and CDR2 YFSETQ. V was trimmed by 0 bases and J by 8 bases, leaving 14 bases between them. CDR3 size: 14 residues. CDR3 in amino acids: CASSLALPGRGYTF. As DNA, the CDR3 is TGCGCCAGCAGCTTGGCCCTCCCCGGGAGGGGCTACACCTTC.

This chain connects TRBV6-5 to TRBJ2-5; 9 bases are a match to TRBD2. Germline V lookup: CDR1 MNHEY, CDR2 SVGAGI. Trimming cost V 2 bases and J 5 bases; bases outside gene matches: 12. The CDR3 covers 17 residues. The chain's CDR3 is CASSYGLAGSVWETQYF. In nucleotides, the CDR3 is TGTGCCAGCAGTTACGGCCTAGCGGGGAGTGTGTGGGAGACCCAGTACTTC.

This chain joins TRBV28 and TRBJ1-5; D is uncertain. V dropped 4 bases and J dropped 4 bases, with 5 bases sitting between them. CDR1 is MDHEN and CDR2 is SYDVKM in the germline V gene. The CDR3 consists of 12 residues. For the CDR3, the DNA is TGTGCCAGCAGTTGGGAGAATCAGCCCCAGCATTTT. It translates to CASSWENQPQHF.